The TCR beta chain under discussion was sequenced for a study of blood T cell repertoires in COVID-19. The protocol was immunoSEQ multiplex PCR, while the TCRdb copy is restricted to in-frame clones and leaves out a portion. The profile covers about 190,000 clones, with around 89% appearing a single time and under 5% taken by the ten largest. The sequence came from a human donor in a cohort sampled during active COVID-19. The sequenced sample was peripheral blood.

CDR3 nucleotides: TGTGCCAGCAGCTTAGATTGGGGGGGGCGGGAGCCCTCGAACACCGGGGAGCTGTTTTTT. The encoded protein is CASSLDWGGREPSNTGELFF. The chain has TRBV11-2 and TRBJ2-2; TRBD2 might be the D (7 bases). From germline, CDR1 is SGHAT and CDR2 FQNNGV. V lost 0 bases, J lost 0 bases, and 20 bases lay in between. The CDR3 loop spans 20 amino acids.